This T cell receptor (beta chain) comes out of a study of cytomegalovirus exposure and HLA in healthy donors. Study-wide findings and caveats: Most CMV-associated TCR beta chains were later found to appear HLA-restricted. Per published reports, the classifier diagnosed cytomegalovirus status with high specificity and sensitivity. Cytomegalovirus-associated status was assigned to about 160 TCR beta chains. In a later analysis, TCR beta V- and J-gene trimming showed a link to a missense DCLRE1C variant.

V trimming: 8 bases; J trimming: 5 bases; junction bases outside the gene matches: 9. The CDR3 runs 15 residues. Germline assignment: CDR1 MNHEY and CDR2 SVGAGI. This clone was seen a few times. What it binds is unknown. PCR primers comprised 60 Vbeta and 13 Jbeta primers. Clones were read by immunoSEQ multiplex PCR, and TCRdb kept only the in-frame ones, dropping some. The sample records about 120,000 clones, about 59% being singletons. The sample taken for sequencing was PBMCs. V and J are TRBV6-5 and TRBJ1-1; the match to TRBD1 covers 12 bases. The TCR was taken from a woman aged 40 to 49 in good health and CMV-seropositive. The DNA of the CDR3 is TGTGCCAGCCACCGGGACAGGGGGCTAGGAACTGAAGCTTTCTTT. Protein: CASHRDRGLGTEAFF.